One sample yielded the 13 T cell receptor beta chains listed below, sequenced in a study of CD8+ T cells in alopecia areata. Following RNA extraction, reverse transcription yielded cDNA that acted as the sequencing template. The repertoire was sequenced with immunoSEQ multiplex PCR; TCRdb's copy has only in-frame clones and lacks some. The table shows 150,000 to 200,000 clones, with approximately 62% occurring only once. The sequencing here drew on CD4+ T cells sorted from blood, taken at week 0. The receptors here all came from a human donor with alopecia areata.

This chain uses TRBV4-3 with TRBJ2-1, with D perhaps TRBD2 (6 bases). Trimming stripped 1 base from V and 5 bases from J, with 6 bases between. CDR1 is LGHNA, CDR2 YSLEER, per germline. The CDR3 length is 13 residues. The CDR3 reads CASSQGLDNEQFF. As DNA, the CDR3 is TGCGCCAGCAGCCAAGGACTAGACAATGAGCAGTTCTTC.

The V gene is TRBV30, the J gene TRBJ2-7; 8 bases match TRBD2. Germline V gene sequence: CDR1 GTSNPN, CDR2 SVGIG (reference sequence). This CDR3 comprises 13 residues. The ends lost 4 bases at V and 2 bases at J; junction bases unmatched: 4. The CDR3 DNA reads TGTGCCTGGACGCGGGGGGACCCCTACGAGCAGTACTTC. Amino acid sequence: CAWTRGDPYEQYF.

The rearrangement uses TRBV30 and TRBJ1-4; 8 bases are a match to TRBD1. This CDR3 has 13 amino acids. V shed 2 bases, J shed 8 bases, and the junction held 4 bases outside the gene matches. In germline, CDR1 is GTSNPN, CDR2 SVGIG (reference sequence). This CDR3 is CAWSIQGGEKLFF. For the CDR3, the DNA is TGTGCCTGGAGTATACAGGGGGGAGAAAAACTGTTTTTT.

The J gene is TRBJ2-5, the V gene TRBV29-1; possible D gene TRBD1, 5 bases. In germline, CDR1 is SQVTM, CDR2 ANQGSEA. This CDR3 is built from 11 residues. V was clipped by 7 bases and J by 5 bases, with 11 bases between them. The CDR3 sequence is CSEQVRETQYF. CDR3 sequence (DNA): TGCAGCGAACAGGTCCGGGAGACCCAGTACTTC.

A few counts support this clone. The CDR3 here is CASSPEVRNTEAFF. The CDR3 DNA sequence: TGTGCCAGCAGCCCCGAGGTCAGGAACACTGAAGCTTTCTTT. The rearrangement uses TRBV7-2 and TRBJ1-1, with unresolved D. CDR3 size: 14 residues. Germline values: CDR1 SGHTA, CDR2 FQGNSA. Trimming left V 5 bases short and J 1 base short, with 11 bases between.

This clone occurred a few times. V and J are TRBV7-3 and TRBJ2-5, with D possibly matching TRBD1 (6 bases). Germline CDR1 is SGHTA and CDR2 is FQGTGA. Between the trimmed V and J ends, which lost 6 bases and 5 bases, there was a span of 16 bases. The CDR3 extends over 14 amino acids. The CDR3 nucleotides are TGTGCCAGCAGTTCTTACAGGGATGAGGAGACCCAGTACTTC. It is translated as CASSSYRDEETQYF.

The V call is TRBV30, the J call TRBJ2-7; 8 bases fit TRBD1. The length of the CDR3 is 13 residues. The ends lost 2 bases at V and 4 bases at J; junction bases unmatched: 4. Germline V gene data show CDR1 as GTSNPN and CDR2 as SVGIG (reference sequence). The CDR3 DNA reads TGTGCCTGGAGTCCCCAGGGGGCGTACGAGCAGTACTTC. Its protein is CAWSPQGAYEQYF.

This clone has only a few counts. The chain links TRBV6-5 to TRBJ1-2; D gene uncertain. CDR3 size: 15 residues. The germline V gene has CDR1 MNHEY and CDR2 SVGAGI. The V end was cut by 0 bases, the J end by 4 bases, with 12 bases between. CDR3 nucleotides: TGTGCCAGCAGTTACTCTTGGGGAGAACTCTATGGCTACACCTTC. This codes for CASSYSWGELYGYTF.

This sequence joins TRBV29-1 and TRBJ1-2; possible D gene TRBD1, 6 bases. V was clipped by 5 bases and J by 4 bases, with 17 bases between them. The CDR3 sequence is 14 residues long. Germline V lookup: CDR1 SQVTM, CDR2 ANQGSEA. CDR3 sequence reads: CSVSQDSIGYGYTF. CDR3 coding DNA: TGCAGCGTTTCACAGGACAGTATAGGCTATGGCTACACCTTC.

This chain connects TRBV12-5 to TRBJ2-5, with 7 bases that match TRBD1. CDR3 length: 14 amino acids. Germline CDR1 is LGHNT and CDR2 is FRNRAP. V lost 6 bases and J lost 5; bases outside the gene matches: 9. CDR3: CASGQGLASETQYF. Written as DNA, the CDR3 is TGTGCTAGTGGACAGGGGCTAGCAAGCGAGACCCAGTACTTC.

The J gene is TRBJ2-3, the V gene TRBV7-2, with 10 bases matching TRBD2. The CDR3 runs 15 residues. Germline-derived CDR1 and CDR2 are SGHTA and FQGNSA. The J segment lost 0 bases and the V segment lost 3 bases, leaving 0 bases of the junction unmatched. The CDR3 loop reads CASSFSGGSTDTQYF. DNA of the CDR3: TGTGCCAGCAGCTTTAGCGGGGGGAGCACAGATACGCAGTATTTT.

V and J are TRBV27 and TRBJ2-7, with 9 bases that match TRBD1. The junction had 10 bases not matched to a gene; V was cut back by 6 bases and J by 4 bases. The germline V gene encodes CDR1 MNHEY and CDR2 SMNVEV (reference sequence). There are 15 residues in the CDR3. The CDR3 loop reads CASSRTGTGLYEQYF. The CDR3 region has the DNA TGTGCCAGCAGCAGAACCGGGACAGGGCTTTACGAGCAGTACTTC.

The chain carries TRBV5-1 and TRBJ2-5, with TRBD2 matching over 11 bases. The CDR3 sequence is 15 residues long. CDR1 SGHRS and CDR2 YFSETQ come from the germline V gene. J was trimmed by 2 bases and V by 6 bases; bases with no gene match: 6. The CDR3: CASNRLAGIQETQYF. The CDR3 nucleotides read TGCGCCAGCAATAGACTAGCGGGGATACAAGAGACCCAGTACTTC.